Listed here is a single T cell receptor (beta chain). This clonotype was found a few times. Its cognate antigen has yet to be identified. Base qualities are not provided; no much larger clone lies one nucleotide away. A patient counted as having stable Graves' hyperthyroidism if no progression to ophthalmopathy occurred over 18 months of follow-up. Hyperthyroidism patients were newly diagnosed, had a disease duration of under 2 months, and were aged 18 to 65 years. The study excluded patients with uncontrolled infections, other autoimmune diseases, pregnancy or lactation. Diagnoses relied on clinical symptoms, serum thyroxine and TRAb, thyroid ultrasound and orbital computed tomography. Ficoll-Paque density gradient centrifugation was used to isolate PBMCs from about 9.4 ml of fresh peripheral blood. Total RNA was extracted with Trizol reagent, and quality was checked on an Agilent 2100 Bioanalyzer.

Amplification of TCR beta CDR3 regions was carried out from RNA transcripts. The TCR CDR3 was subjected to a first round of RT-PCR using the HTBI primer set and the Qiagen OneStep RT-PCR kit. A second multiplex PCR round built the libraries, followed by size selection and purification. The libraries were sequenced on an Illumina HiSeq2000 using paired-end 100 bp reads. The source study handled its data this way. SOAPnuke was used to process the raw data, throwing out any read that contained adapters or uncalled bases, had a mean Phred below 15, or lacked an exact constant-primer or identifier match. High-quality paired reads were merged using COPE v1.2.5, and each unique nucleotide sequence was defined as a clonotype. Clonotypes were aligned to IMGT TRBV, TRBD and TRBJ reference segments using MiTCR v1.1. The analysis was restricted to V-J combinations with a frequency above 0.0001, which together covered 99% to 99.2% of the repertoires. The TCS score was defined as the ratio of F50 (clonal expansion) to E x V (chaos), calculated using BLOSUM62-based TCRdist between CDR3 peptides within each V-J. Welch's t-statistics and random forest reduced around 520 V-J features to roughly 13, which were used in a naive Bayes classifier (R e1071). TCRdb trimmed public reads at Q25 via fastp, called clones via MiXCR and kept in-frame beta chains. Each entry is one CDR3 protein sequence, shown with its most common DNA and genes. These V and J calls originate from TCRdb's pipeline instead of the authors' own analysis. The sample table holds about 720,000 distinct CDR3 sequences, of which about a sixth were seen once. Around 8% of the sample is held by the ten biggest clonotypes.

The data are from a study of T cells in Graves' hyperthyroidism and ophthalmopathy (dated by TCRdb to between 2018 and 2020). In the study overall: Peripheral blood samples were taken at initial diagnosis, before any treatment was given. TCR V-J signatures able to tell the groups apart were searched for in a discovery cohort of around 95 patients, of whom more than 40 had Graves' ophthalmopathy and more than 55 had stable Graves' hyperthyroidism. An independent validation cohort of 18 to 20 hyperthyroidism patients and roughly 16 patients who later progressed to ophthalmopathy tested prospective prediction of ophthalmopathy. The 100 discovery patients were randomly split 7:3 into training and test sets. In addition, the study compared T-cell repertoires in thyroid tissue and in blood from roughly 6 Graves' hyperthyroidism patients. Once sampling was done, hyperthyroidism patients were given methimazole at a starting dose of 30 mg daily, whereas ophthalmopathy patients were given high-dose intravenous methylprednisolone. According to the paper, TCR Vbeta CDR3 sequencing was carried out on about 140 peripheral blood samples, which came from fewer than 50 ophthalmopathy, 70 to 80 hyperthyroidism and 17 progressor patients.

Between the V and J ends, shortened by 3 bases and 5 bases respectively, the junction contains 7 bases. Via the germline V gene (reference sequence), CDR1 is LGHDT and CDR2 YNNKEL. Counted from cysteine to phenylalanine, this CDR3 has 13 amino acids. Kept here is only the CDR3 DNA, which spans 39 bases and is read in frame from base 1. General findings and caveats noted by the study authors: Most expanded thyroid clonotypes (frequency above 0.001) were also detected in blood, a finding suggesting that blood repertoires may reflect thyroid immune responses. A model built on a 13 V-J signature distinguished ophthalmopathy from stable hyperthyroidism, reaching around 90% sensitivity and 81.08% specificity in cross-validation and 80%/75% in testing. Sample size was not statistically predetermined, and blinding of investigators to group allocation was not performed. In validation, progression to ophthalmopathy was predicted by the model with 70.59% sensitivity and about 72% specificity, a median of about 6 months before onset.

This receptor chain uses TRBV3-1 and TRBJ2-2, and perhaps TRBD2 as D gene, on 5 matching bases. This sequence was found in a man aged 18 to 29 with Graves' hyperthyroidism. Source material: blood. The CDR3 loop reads CASSQLATGELFF. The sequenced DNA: TGTGCCAGCAGCCAGCTAGCAACCGGGGAGCTGTTTTTT. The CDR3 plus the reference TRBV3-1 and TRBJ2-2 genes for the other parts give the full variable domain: DTAVSQTPKYLVTQMGNDKSIKCEQNLGHDTMYWYKQDSKKFLKIMFSYNNKELIINETVPNRFSPKSPDKAHLNLHINSLELGDSAVYFCASSQLATGELFFGEGSRLTVL.